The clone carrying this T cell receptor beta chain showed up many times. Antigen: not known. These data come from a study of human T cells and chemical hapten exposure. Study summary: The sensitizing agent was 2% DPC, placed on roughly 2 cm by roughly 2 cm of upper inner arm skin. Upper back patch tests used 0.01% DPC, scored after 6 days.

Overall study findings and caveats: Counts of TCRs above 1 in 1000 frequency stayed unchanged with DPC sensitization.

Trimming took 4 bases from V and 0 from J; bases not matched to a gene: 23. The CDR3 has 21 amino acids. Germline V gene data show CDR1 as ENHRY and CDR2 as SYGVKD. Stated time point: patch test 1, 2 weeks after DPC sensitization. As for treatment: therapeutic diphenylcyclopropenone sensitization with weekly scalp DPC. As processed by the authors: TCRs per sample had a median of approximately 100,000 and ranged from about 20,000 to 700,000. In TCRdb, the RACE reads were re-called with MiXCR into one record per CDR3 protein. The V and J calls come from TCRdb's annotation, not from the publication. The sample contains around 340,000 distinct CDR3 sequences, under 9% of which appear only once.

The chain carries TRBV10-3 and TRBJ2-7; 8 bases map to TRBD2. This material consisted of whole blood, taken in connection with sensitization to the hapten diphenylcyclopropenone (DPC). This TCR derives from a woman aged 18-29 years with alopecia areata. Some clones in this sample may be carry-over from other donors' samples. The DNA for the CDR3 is TGTGCCATCAGTGGACCATTCCCCCCGGGGGGGGTCGTCTTAAGCTCCTACGAGCAGTACTTC. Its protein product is CAISGPFPPGGVVLSSYEQYF.